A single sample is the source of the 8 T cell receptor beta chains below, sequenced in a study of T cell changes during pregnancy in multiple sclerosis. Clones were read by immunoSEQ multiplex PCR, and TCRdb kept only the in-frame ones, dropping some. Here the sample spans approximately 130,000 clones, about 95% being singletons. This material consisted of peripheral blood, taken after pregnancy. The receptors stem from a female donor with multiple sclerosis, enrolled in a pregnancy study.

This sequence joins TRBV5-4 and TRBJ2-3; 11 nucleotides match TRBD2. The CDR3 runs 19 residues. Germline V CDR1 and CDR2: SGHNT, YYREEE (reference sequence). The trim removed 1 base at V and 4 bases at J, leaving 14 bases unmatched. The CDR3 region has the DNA TGTGCCAGCAGCTTGATTCGGTTACTAGCGGGAGAGGGGGCAGATACGCAGTATTTT. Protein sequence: CASSLIRLLAGEGADTQYF.

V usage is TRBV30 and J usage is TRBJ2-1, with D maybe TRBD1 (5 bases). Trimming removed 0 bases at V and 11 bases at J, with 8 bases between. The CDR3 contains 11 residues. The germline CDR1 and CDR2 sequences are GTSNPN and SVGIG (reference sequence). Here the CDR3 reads CAWSVRQQQFF. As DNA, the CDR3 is TGTGCCTGGAGTGTACGACAGCAGCAGTTCTTC.

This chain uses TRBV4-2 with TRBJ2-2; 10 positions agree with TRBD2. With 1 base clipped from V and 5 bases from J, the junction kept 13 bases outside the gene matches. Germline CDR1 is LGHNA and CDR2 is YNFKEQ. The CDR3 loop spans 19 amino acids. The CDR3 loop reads CASSQVVSSGRGRTGELFF. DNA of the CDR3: TGTGCCAGCAGCCAAGTAGTGTCGAGCGGGAGGGGAAGAACCGGGGAGCTGTTTTTT.

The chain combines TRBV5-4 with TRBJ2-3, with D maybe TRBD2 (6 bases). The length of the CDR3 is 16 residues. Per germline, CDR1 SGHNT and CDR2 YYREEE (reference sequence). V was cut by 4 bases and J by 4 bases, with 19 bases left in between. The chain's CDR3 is CASSDPAGLGPDTQYF. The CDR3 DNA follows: TGTGCCAGCAGCGACCCAGCGGGTCTAGGCCCAGATACGCAGTATTTT. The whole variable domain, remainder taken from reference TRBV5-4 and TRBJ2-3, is ETGVTQSPTHLIKTRGQQVTLRCSSQSGHNTVSWYQQALGQGPQFIFQYYREEENGRGNFPPRFSGLQFPNYSSELNVNALELDDSALYLCASSDPAGLGPDTQYFGPGTRLTVL.

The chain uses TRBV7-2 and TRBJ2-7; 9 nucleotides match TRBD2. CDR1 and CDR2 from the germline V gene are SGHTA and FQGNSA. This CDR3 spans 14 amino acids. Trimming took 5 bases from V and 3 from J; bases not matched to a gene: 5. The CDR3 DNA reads TGTGCCAGCAGCCCCGCTAGCGGGAACTACGAGCAGTACTTC. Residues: CASSPASGNYEQYF.

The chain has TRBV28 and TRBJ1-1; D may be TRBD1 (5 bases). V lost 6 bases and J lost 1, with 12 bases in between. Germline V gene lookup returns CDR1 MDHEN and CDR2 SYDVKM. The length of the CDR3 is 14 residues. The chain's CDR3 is CASRPGLTNTEAFF. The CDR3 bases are TGTGCCAGCAGACCGGGACTGACGAACACTGAAGCTTTCTTT.

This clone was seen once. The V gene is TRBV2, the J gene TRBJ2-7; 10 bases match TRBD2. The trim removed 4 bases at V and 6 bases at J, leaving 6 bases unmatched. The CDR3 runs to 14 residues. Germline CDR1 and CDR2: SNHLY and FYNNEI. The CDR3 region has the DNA TGTGCCAGCAGTGTTGCTAGCGGGAGTCCCGAGCAGTACTTC. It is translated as CASSVASGSPEQYF.

The CDR3 sequence is CASSYGGPAGETQYF. DNA of the CDR3: TGTGCCAGCAGTTACGGAGGGCCCGCAGGGGAGACCCAGTACTTC. The genes are TRBV6-6 and TRBJ2-5, with D maybe TRBD2 (6 bases). The germline V gene encodes CDR1 MNHNY and CDR2 SVGAGI (reference sequence). The CDR3 spans 15 residues. V was shortened by 2 bases and J by 5 bases, with 15 bases between the two germline ends.